These 8 T cell receptor beta chains share one sample of origin, sequenced in a study of blood T cell repertoires in COVID-19. Generated by immunoSEQ multiplex PCR, the TCRdb table keeps only in-frame clones and is missing some. The sample has 200,000 to 250,000 clones; about 92% are singletons. The sample comprised peripheral blood. Receptors were obtained from a man aged 25-45 years with acute or convalescent COVID-19.

The chain carries TRBV7-8 and TRBJ2-7; TRBD2 agrees at 7 bases. Germline lookup yields CDR1 SGHVS and CDR2 FQNEAQ. The CDR3 is made up of 15 amino acids. The J segment lost 2 bases and the V segment lost 2 bases, leaving 6 bases of the junction unmatched. CDR3 amino acids: CASSLNSGVPYEQYF. The DNA for the CDR3 is TGTGCCAGCAGCTTAAACAGCGGGGTCCCCTACGAGCAGTACTTC. The variable domain in full, completed from reference TRBV7-8 and TRBJ2-7, reads GAGVSQSPRYKVAKRGQDVALRCDPISGHVSLFWYQQALGQGPEFLTYFQNEAQLDKSGLPSDRFFAERPEGSVSTLKIQRTQQEDSAVYLCASSLNSGVPYEQYFGPGTRLTVT.

This sequence joins TRBV19 and TRBJ2-6; TRBD1 matches 7 bases. Per germline, CDR1 LNHDA and CDR2 SQIVND (reference sequence). With V trimmed by 9 bases and J by 0 bases, 8 bases remained unmatched. The CDR3 totals 16 residues. The CDR3 nucleotides are TGTGCCAGCAGGGGGTCGACTACCTCTGGGGCCAACGTCCTGACTTTC. It specifies CASRGSTTSGANVLTF.

The rearrangement links TRBV24-1 to TRBJ2-2; D unresolved. V gave up 3 bases and J gave up 3 bases, with 22 bases separating them. This CDR3 has 19 amino acids. CDR1 and CDR2 (germline): KGHDR, SFDVKD. The CDR3 nucleotides are TGTGCCACCAGTGATCTCCCTCCTCGGAGACCTTACGACACCGGGGAGCTGTTTTTT. This gives the protein CATSDLPPRRPYDTGELFF.

The chain couples TRBV29-1 to TRBJ2-1, with 12 bases matching TRBD2. The J segment lost 1 base and the V segment lost 2 bases, leaving 3 bases of the junction unmatched. CDR3 length equals 16 residues. Germline V gives CDR1 SQVTM, CDR2 ANQGSEA. CDR3 DNA: TGCAGCGTTGAACGACTAGCGGGGGTATCCTACAATGAGCAGTTCTTC. Translation gives CSVERLAGVSYNEQFF.

The sample holds one count of this clone. The chain carries TRBV28 and TRBJ1-1, with no clear D. CDR3 length equals 14 residues. Trimming stripped 7 bases from V and 0 bases from J, with 12 bases between. Per the germline V gene, CDR1 is MDHEN and CDR2 is SYDVKM. The CDR3 DNA sequence: TGTGCCAGCAATGAGGCCCTAATGAACACTGAAGCTTTCTTT. Translated: CASNEALMNTEAFF. Based on the CDR3 plus reference TRBV28 and TRBJ1-1, the full variable domain is DVKVTQSSRYLVKRTGEKVFLECVQDMDHENMFWYRQDPGLGLRLIYFSYDVKMKEKGDIPEGYSVSREKKERFSLILESASTNQTSMYLCASNEALMNTEAFFGQGTRLTVV.

The chain has TRBV27 and TRBJ2-2; TRBD2 matches 11 bases. The CDR3 loop spans 15 amino acids. CDR1 is MNHEY, CDR2 SMNVEV, per germline (reference sequence). After removal of 6 bases from V and 5 bases from J, the junction contained 5 bases not matched to a gene. DNA of the CDR3: TGTGCCAGCAGCTTACTAGCGGGAGTGACCGGGGAGCTGTTTTTT. Its translation is CASSLLAGVTGELFF.

This sequence joins TRBV14 and TRBJ1-1, with 7 bases identical to TRBD1. With 6 bases clipped from V and 3 bases from J, the junction kept 10 bases outside the gene matches. The CDR3 has 15 amino acids. CDR1 and CDR2 (germline): SGHDN, FVKESK. In DNA form, the CDR3 reads TGTGCCAGCAGTCGACAGGGTCTGGTGGACACTGAAGCTTTCTTT. Its protein is CASSRQGLVDTEAFF.

The rearrangement links TRBV6-2 or TRBV6-3 to TRBJ2-5; 12 nucleotides line up with TRBD2. Per germline, CDR1 MNHEY and CDR2 SVGEGT. CDR3 size: 17 residues. With 4 bases clipped from V and 5 bases from J, the junction kept 11 bases outside the gene matches. Here the CDR3 reads CASSWGRLAGVRETQYF. CDR3 in DNA: TGTGCCAGCAGTTGGGGAAGACTAGCGGGAGTAAGGGAGACCCAGTACTTC.